A few counts support the clone carrying this TCR beta chain. The antigen remains unidentified. Researchers used 5'RACE with constant-segment primers to make TCR alpha and TCR beta cDNA libraries that carry sample barcodes and UMIs. A single record per CDR3 protein comes from TCRdb applying MiXCR to the 5' RACE reads. The sample has around 320,000 distinct CDR3 sequences, approximately 29% seen once. This sample stems from a study of T-cell memory formation after mild COVID-19. Notes on the study in general: While clones contracting from day 15 to 85 were balanced between CD4 and CD8, later expanders leaned CD4+. Whether second-wave clones peaking at day 37 were SARS-CoV-2 specific went unconfirmed. Among contracting clones, CD4+ were mainly CM/EM and CD8+ enriched in EMRA.

V trimming: 2 bases; J trimming: 9 bases; junction bases outside the gene matches: 21. The CDR3 loop spans 19 amino acids. The origin of this receptor is an adult woman who had mild COVID-19 (a few samples of this study predate the infection). Cell type and time point are not known. The sequenced sample consisted of PBMCs or a T cell subset sorted from them (not recorded which). The genes are TRBV23-1 and TRBJ2-4; the match to TRBD2 covers 8 bases. TRBV23-1 is an open reading frame, and its role is uncertain. In DNA form, the CDR3 reads TGCGCCAGCAGTCAAAGGGGCGGGGAGCGGGAGATAACTAGACCCATTCAGTACTTC. It codes for CASSQRGGEREITRPIQYF.